These T cell receptor beta chains were read from a single sample in a study of cytomegalovirus exposure and HLA in healthy donors. This table comes from immunoSEQ multiplex PCR, and its TCRdb copy is limited to in-frame clones, with some not included. Among roughly 300,000 clones listed, 86% were seen once. The sample was PBMCs. These receptors came from a man aged 35 to 55 in good health and CMV-seropositive. Both conserved end residues are part of each CDR3. D genes are given only for firm matches. Clone size is not always given. Where it is, it says once, few, many or a class for expanded clones.

V gene: TRBV5-1
J gene: TRBJ2-3
CDR3 length: 13
clone size: NA
D gene: NA
CDR3 protein: CASSLSVPDTQYF
CDR3 DNA: TGCGCCAGCAGCTTATCCGTCCCAGATACGCAGTATTTT

V gene: TRBV9
J gene: TRBJ2-1
CDR3 length: 20
clone size: NA
D gene: TRBD2
CDR3 protein: CASSTSGTSGLKVTYNEQFF
CDR3 DNA: TGTGCCAGCAGCACATCCGGGACTAGCGGTCTAAAAGTGACCTACAATGAGCAGTTCTTC

V gene: TRBV6-6
J gene: TRBJ2-5
CDR3 length: 15
clone size: NA
D gene: TRBD1
CDR3 protein: CASRAWGTGEETQYF
CDR3 DNA: TGTGCCAGCAGGGCCTGGGGGACAGGGGAAGAGACCCAGTACTTC

V gene: TRBV28
J gene: TRBJ2-3
CDR3 length: 15
clone size: NA
D gene: TRBD2
CDR3 protein: CASKTSGSGADTQYF
CDR3 DNA: TGTGCCAGCAAGACTAGCGGGTCTGGGGCAGATACGCAGTATTTT

V gene: TRBV5-3
J gene: TRBJ2-7
CDR3 length: 15
clone size: NA
D gene: NA
CDR3 protein: CARSGGGIRCYEQYF
CDR3 DNA: TGTGCCAGAAGCGGGGGGGGCATTCGGTGCTACGAGCAGTACTTC

V gene: TRBV15
J gene: TRBJ2-7
CDR3 length: 14
clone size: NA
D gene: TRBD2
CDR3 protein: CATSSGREGEEQYF
CDR3 DNA: TGTGCCACCAGCAGCGGGCGGGAGGGCGAGGAGCAGTACTTC

V gene: TRBV5-1
J gene: TRBJ2-2
CDR3 length: 15
clone size: few
D gene: NA
CDR3 protein: CASRLGGQDTGELFF
CDR3 DNA: TGCGCCAGCAGGTTGGGAGGACAGGACACCGGGGAGCTGTTTTTT

V gene: TRBV28
J gene: TRBJ1-2
CDR3 length: 14
clone size: once
D gene: NA
CDR3 protein: CASSIARGAGGYTF
CDR3 DNA: TGTGCCAGCAGTATTGCCCGGGGGGCTGGTGGCTACACCTTC

V gene: TRBV5-6
J gene: TRBJ2-5
CDR3 length: 16
clone size: NA
D gene: NA
CDR3 protein: CASSLIPSEPRLTQYF
CDR3 DNA: TGTGCCAGCAGCTTAATCCCTAGCGAGCCCCGATTGACCCAGTACTTC

V gene: TRBV7-6
J gene: TRBJ2-7
CDR3 length: 13
clone size: NA
D gene: TRBD2
CDR3 protein: CASTPGLAYEQYF
CDR3 DNA: TGTGCCAGCACACCGGGACTAGCCTACGAGCAGTACTTC

V gene: TRBV19
J gene: TRBJ2-3
CDR3 length: 18
clone size: NA
D gene: TRBD2
CDR3 protein: CASSIAGTRGAGTDTQYF
CDR3 DNA: TGTGCCAGTAGTATAGCCGGGACTAGGGGGGCTGGCACAGATACGCAGTATTTT

V gene: TRBV19
J gene: TRBJ1-4
CDR3 length: 18
clone size: NA
D gene: NA
CDR3 protein: CASEDEGGEDSSNEKLFF
CDR3 DNA: TGTGCCAGTGAAGACGAGGGCGGGGAAGACAGCAGTAATGAAAAACTGTTTTTT

V gene: TRBV27
J gene: TRBJ1-5
CDR3 length: 15
clone size: NA
D gene: NA
CDR3 protein: CASKFSGYSNQPQHF
CDR3 DNA: TGTGCCAGCAAATTCTCCGGTTACAGCAATCAGCCCCAGCATTTT

V gene: TRBV6-4
J gene: TRBJ2-2
CDR3 length: 16
clone size: once
D gene: TRBD2
CDR3 protein: CASSDSAGAGTGELFF
CDR3 DNA: TGTGCCAGCAGTGACTCGGCGGGAGCGGGCACCGGGGAGCTGTTTTTT

V gene: TRBV19
J gene: TRBJ1-5
CDR3 length: 15
clone size: NA
D gene: NA
CDR3 protein: CASTPGVYSNQPQHF
CDR3 DNA: TGTGCCAGTACTCCCGGGGTATATAGCAATCAGCCCCAGCATTTT

V gene: TRBV27
J gene: TRBJ2-7
CDR3 length: 14
clone size: NA
D gene: NA
CDR3 protein: CASSLSFSRGEQYF
CDR3 DNA: TGTGCCAGCAGTTTATCTTTTTCCCGCGGCGAGCAGTACTTC

V gene: TRBV6-6
J gene: TRBJ1-5
CDR3 length: 13
clone size: NA
D gene: TRBD1
CDR3 protein: CASTTGGIQPQHF
CDR3 DNA: TGTGCCAGCACCACAGGGGGTATACAGCCCCAGCATTTT

V gene: TRBV27
J gene: TRBJ2-7
CDR3 length: 15
clone size: NA
D gene: TRBD2
CDR3 protein: CASSTSGSFSYEQYF
CDR3 DNA: TGTGCCAGCAGTACTAGCGGGAGTTTCTCCTACGAGCAGTACTTC

V gene: TRBV28
J gene: TRBJ2-2
CDR3 length: 15
clone size: NA
D gene: TRBD1
CDR3 protein: CASRPTGGGTGELFF
CDR3 DNA: TGTGCCAGCAGGCCCACAGGGGGCGGTACGGGGGAGCTGTTTTTT

V gene: TRBV6-6
J gene: TRBJ2-2
CDR3 length: 15
clone size: NA
D gene: NA
CDR3 protein: CASSYTWTDTGELFF
CDR3 DNA: TGTGCCAGCAGTTACACCTGGACAGACACCGGGGAGCTGTTTTTT

V gene: TRBV5-8
J gene: TRBJ1-1
CDR3 length: 10
clone size: NA
D gene: NA
CDR3 protein: CASSWGGAFF
CDR3 DNA: TGTGCCAGCAGCTGGGGGGGGGCTTTCTTT

V gene: TRBV2
J gene: TRBJ2-1
CDR3 length: 14
clone size: NA
D gene: TRBD2
CDR3 protein: CASVRISGNNEQFF
CDR3 DNA: TGTGCCAGCGTCCGCATTAGCGGGAACAATGAGCAGTTCTTC

V gene: TRBV6-6
J gene: TRBJ2-1
CDR3 length: 15
clone size: NA
D gene: TRBD1
CDR3 protein: CASSPKDRGLDEQFF
CDR3 DNA: TGTGCCAGCAGTCCAAAAGACAGGGGGCTCGATGAGCAGTTCTTC

V gene: TRBV7-2
J gene: TRBJ2-7
CDR3 length: 16
clone size: NA
D gene: TRBD1
CDR3 protein: CASSLAEGTGSYEQYF
CDR3 DNA: TGTGCCAGCAGCTTAGCGGAGGGGACAGGGTCCTACGAGCAGTACTTC

V gene: TRBV5-1
J gene: TRBJ1-1
CDR3 length: 16
clone size: NA
D gene: TRBD1
CDR3 protein: CASSKGRTGSDTEAFF
CDR3 DNA: TGCGCCAGCAGCAAAGGTCGGACAGGGTCTGACACTGAAGCTTTCTTT

V gene: TRBV7-9
J gene: TRBJ1-1
CDR3 length: 14
clone size: NA
D gene: TRBD1
CDR3 protein: CASSPPRTGGAAFF
CDR3 DNA: TGTGCCAGCAGCCCCCCCAGGACAGGGGGCGCGGCTTTCTTT

V gene: TRBV2
J gene: TRBJ2-3
CDR3 length: 17
clone size: NA
D gene: TRBD2
CDR3 protein: CASSEALRREGPDTQYF
CDR3 DNA: TGTGCCAGCAGTGAAGCGCTTCGGAGGGAGGGCCCGGATACGCAGTATTTT

V gene: TRBV19
J gene: TRBJ1-4
CDR3 length: 18
clone size: NA
D gene: TRBD1
CDR3 protein: CASSIRSVRTGKNEKLFF
CDR3 DNA: TGTGCCAGTAGTATAAGAAGCGTACGGACAGGCAAAAATGAAAAACTGTTTTTT

V gene: TRBV19
J gene: TRBJ1-5
CDR3 length: 15
clone size: NA
D gene: NA
CDR3 protein: CASSAVGVGNQPQHF
CDR3 DNA: TGTGCCAGTAGTGCGGTAGGGGTGGGCAATCAGCCCCAGCATTTT

V gene: TRBV2
J gene: TRBJ2-7
CDR3 length: 12
clone size: NA
D gene: TRBD1
CDR3 protein: CASSDGPRGKYF
CDR3 DNA: TGTGCCAGCAGTGATGGGCCCAGGGGGAAGTACTTC

V gene: TRBV7-9
J gene: TRBJ2-7
CDR3 length: 11
clone size: NA
D gene: NA
CDR3 protein: CASSYRDEQYF
CDR3 DNA: TGTGCCAGCAGCTACAGGGACGAGCAGTACTTC

V gene: TRBV11-1
J gene: TRBJ1-5
CDR3 length: 15
clone size: NA
D gene: NA
CDR3 protein: CASSLNSWSNQPQHF
CDR3 DNA: TGTGCCAGCAGCTTAAACTCATGGAGCAATCAGCCCCAGCATTTT

V gene: TRBV2
J gene: TRBJ1-3
CDR3 length: 15
clone size: NA
D gene: TRBD1
CDR3 protein: CASRRDRGYTNTIYF
CDR3 DNA: TGTGCCAGCAGACGGGACAGGGGTTATACTAACACCATATATTTT

V gene: TRBV5-1
J gene: TRBJ2-7
CDR3 length: 13
clone size: NA
D gene: NA
CDR3 protein: CASSLDSAYEQYF
CDR3 DNA: TGCGCCAGCAGCTTAGACAGCGCCTACGAGCAGTACTTC

V gene: TRBV10-2
J gene: TRBJ2-3
CDR3 length: 15
clone size: NA
D gene: NA
CDR3 protein: CASSEFGGSTDTQYF
CDR3 DNA: TGCGCCAGCAGTGAGTTCGGGGGTAGCACAGATACGCAGTATTTT

V gene: TRBV9
J gene: TRBJ2-7
CDR3 length: 14
clone size: NA
D gene: TRBD1
CDR3 protein: CASSPWDRTNEQYF
CDR3 DNA: TGTGCCAGCAGCCCGTGGGACAGGACCAACGAGCAGTACTTC

V gene: TRBV2
J gene: TRBJ2-1
CDR3 length: 14
clone size: NA
D gene: NA
CDR3 protein: CASSTTRGGNEQFF
CDR3 DNA: TGTGCCAGCAGCACCACGAGGGGAGGCAATGAGCAGTTCTTC